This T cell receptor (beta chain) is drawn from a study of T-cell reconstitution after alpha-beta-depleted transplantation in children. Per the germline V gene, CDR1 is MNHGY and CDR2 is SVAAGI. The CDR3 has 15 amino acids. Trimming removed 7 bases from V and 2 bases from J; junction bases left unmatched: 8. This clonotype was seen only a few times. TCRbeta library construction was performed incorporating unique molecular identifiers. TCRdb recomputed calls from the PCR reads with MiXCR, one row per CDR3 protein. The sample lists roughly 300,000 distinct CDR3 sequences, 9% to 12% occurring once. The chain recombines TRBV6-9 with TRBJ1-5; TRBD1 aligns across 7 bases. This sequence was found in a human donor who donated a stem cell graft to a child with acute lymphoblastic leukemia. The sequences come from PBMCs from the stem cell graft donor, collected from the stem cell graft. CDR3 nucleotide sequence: TGTGCCAGCAACAGACAGGGACAGCGCAATCAGCCCCAGCATTTT. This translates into CASNRQGQRNQPQHF.